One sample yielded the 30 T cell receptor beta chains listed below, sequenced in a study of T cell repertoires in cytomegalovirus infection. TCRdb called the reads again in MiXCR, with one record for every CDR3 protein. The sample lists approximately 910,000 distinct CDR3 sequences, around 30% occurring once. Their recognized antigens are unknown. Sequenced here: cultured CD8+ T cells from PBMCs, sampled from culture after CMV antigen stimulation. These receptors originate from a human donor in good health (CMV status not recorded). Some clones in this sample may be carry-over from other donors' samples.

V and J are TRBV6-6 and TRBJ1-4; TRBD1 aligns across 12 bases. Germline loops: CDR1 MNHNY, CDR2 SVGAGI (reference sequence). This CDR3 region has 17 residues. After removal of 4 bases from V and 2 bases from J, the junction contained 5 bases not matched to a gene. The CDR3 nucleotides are TGTGCCAGCAGTTCCGGGGGACAGGGGGCGACTAATGAAAAACTGTTTTTT. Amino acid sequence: CASSSGGQGATNEKLFF.

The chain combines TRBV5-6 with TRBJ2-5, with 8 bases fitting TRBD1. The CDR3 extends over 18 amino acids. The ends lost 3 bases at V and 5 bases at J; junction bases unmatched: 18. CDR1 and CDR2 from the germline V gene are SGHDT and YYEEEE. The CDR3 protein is CASSSRPGTGRWRETQYF. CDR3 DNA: TGTGCCAGCAGCTCGCGCCCTGGGACAGGAAGGTGGAGGGAGACCCAGTACTTC.

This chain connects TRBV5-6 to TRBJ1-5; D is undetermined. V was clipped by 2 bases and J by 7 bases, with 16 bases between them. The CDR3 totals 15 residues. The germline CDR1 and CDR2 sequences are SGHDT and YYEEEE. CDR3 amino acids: CASSFTGEGEQPQHF. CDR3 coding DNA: TGTGCCAGCAGCTTTACCGGGGAGGGCGAACAGCCCCAGCATTTT.

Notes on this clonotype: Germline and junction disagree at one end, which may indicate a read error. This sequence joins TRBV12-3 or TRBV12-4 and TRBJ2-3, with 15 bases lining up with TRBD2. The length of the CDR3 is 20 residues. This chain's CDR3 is CANSFSLGLAGGQVPDTQYF. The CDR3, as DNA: TGTGCCAACAGTTTCTCCTTGGGACTAGCGGGGGGCCAAGTACCAGATACGCAGTATTTT.

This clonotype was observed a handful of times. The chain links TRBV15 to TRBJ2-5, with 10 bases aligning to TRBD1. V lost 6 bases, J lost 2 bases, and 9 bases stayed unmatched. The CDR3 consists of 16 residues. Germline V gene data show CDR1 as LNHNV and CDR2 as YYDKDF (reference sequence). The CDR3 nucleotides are TGTGCCACCAGAACCATGGGACAGGGGTCACAAGAGACCCAGTACTTC. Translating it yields CATRTMGQGSQETQYF. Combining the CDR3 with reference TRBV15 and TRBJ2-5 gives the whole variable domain DAMVIQNPRYQVTQFGKPVTLSCSQTLNHNVMYWYQQKSSQAPKLLFHYYDKDFNNEADTPDNFQSRRPNTSFCFLDIRSPGLGDTAMYLCATRTMGQGSQETQYFGPGTRLLVL.

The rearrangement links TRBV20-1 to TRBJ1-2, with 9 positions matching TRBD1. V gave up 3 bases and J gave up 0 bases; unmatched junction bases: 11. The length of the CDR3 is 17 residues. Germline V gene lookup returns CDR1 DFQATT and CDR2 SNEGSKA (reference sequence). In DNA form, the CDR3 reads TGCAGTGCTAGTCTCCCGTACAGGGGGCCCTCTAACTATGGCTACACCTTC. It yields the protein CSASLPYRGPSNYGYTF.

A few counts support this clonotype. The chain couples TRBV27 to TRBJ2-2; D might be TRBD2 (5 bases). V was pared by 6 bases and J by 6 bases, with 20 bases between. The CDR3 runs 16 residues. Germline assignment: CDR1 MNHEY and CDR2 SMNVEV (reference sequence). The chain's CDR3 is CASSRFRGSAAGELFF. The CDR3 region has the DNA TGTGCCAGCAGCAGGTTCCGAGGCTCAGCGGCCGGGGAGCTGTTTTTT.

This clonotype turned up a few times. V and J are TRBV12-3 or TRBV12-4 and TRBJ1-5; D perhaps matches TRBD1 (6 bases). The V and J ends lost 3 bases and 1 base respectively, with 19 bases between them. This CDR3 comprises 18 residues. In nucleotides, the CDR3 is TGTGCCAGCAGTTTCCGCCTAGCAGGGGAGGGGAGCAATCAGCCCCAGCATTTT. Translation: CASSFRLAGEGSNQPQHF.

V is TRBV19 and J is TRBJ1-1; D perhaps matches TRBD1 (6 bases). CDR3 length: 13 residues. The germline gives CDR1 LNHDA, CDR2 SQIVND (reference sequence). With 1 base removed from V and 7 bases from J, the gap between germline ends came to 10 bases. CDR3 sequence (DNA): TGTGCCAGTAGTATAGCCGGACAGCTTGAAGCTTTCTTT. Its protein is CASSIAGQLEAFF. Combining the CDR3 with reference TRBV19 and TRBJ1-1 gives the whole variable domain DGGITQSPKYLFRKEGQNVTLSCEQNLNHDAMYWYRQDPGQGLRLIYYSQIVNDFQKGDIAEGYSVSREKKESFPLTVTSAQKNPTAFYLCASSIAGQLEAFFGQGTRLTVV.

The CDR3 DNA reads TGCAGTGCCCGGACTAGCGGCGCGTACAATGAGCAGTTCTTC. Translation gives CSARTSGAYNEQFF. The V call is TRBV20-1, the J call TRBJ2-1; 10 bases agree with TRBD2. V shed 6 bases and J 4 bases; nucleotides not matched to a gene: 6. Germline V gene sequence: CDR1 DFQATT, CDR2 SNEGSKA (reference sequence). The CDR3 has 14 residues.

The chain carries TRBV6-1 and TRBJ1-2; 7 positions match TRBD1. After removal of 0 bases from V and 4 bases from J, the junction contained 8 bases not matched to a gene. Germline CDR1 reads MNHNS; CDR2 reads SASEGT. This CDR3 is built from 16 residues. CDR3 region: CASSEAQGQGVYGYTF. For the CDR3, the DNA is TGTGCCAGCAGTGAAGCTCAAGGGCAGGGGGTCTATGGCTACACCTTC.

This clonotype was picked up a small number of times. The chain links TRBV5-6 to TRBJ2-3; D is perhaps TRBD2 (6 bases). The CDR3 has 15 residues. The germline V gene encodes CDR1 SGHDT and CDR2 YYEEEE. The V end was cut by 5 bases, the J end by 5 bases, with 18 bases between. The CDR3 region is CASRLRDSPGDTQYF. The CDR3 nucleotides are TGTGCCAGCAGACTCCGGGACTCCCCAGGAGATACGCAGTATTTT.

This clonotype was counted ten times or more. CDR3 sequence: CASSLGGPETPYGYTF. Written as DNA, the CDR3 is TGTGCCAGCAGCTTAGGGGGACCGGAGACACCCTATGGCTACACCTTC. The gene calls are TRBV7-6 and TRBJ1-2; D possibly corresponds to TRBD1 (5 bases). The CDR3 totals 16 residues. Trimming shortened V by 1 base and J by 4 bases, and 16 bases separated the two germline ends. Germline lookup yields CDR1 SGHVS and CDR2 FNYEAQ.

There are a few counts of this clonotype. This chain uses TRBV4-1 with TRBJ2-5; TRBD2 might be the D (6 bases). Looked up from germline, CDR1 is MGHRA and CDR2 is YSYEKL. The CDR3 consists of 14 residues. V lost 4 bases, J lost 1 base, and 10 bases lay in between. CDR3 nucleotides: TGCGCCAGCAGCCCCCCGGAGGGCCAAGAGACCCAGTACTTC. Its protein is CASSPPEGQETQYF.

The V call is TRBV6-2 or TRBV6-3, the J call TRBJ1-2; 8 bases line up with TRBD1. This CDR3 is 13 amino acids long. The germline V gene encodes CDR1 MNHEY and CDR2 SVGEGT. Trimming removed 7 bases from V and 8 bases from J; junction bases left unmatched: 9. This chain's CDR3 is CASIGQGRGGYTF. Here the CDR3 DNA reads TGTGCCAGCATCGGACAGGGAAGAGGCGGCTACACCTTC.

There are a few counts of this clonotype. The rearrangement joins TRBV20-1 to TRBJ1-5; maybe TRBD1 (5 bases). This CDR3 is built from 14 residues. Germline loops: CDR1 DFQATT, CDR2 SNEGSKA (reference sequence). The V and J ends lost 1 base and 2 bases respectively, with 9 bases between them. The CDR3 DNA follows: TGCAGTGCTAGAGGGGACCGGGGCAATCAGCCCCAGCATTTT. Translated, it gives CSARGDRGNQPQHF.

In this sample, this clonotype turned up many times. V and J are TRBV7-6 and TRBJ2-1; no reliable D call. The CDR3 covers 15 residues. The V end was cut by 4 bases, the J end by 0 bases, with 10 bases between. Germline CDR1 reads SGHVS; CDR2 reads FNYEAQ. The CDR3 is CASSSRVSSYNEQFF. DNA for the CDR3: TGTGCCAGCAGCTCTCGAGTCAGCTCCTACAATGAGCAGTTCTTC.

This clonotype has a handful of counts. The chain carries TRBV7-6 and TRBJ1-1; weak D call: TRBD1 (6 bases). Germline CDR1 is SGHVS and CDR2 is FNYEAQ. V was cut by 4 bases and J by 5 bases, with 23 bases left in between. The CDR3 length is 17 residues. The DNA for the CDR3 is TGTGCCAGCAGCTGGAGGGGGGAGTACGATATGGAGACTGAAGCTTTCTTT. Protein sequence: CASSWRGEYDMETEAFF.

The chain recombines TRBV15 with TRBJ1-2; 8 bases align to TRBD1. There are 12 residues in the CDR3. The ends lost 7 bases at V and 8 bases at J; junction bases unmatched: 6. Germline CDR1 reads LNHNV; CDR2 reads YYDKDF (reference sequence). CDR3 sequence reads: CATTSTGEGYTF. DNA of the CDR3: TGTGCCACCACCTCGACAGGGGAAGGCTACACCTTC.

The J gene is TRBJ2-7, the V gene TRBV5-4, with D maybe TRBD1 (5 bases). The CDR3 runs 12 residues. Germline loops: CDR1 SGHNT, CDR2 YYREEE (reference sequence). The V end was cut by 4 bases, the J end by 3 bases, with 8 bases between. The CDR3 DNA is TGTGCCAGCAGCGCCGACAGCTACGAGCAGTACGTC. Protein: CASSADSYEQYV.

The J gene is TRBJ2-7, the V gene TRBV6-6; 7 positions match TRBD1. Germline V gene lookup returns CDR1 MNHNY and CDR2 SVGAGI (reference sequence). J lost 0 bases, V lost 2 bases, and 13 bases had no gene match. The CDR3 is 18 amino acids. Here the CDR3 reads CASSYLFYGTASSYEQYF. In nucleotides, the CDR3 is TGTGCCAGCAGTTACCTTTTTTACGGGACAGCGAGCTCCTACGAGCAGTACTTC.

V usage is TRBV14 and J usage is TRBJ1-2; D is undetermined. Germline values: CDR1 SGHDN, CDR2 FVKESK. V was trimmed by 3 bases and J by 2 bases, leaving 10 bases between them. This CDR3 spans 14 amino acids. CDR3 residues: CASSHLRDNYGYTF. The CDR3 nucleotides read TGTGCCAGCAGCCATCTCAGAGACAACTATGGCTACACCTTC. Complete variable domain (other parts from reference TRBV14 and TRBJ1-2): EAGVTQFPSHSVIEKGQTVTLRCDPISGHDNLYWYRRVMGKEIKFLLHFVKESKQDESGMPNNRFLAERTGGTYSTLKVQPAELEDSGVYFCASSHLRDNYGYTFGSGTRLTVV.

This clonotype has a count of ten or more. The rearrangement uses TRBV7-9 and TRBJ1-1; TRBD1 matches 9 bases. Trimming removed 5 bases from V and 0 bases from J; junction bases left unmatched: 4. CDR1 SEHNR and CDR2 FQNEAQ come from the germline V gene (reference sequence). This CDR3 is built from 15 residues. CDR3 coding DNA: TGTGCCAGCAGCCACGGACAGGGGATGAACACTGAAGCTTTCTTT. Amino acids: CASSHGQGMNTEAFF. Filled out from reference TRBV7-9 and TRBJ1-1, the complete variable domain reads DTGVSQNPRHKITKRGQNVTFRCDPISEHNRLYWYRQTLGQGPEFLTYFQNEAQLEKSRLLSDRFSAERPKGSFSTLEIQRTEQGDSAMYLCASSHGQGMNTEAFFGQGTRLTVV.

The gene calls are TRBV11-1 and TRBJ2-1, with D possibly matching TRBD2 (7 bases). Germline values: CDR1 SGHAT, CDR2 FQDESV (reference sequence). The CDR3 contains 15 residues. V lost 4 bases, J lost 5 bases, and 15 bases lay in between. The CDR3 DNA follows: TGTGCCAGCAGCTCGGTCGGGGGGCAGGACAATGAGCAGTTCTTC. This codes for CASSSVGGQDNEQFF.

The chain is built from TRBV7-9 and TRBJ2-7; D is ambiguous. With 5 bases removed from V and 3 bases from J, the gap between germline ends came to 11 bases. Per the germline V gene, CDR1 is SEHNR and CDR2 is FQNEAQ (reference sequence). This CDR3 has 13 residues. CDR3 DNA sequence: TGTGCCAGCAGCCCAAGCCCCGGCTACGAGCAGTACTTC. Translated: CASSPSPGYEQYF.

CDR3 bases: TGTGCCAGCAGCCCCCCAGCAGGTGGCTATGGCTACACCTTC. This sequence encodes CASSPPAGGYGYTF. This chain connects TRBV7-6 to TRBJ1-2; D gene ambiguous. V lost 5 bases and J 4 bases, leaving 14 bases between the germline ends. Germline CDR1 is SGHVS and CDR2 is FNYEAQ. CDR3 length equals 14 residues.

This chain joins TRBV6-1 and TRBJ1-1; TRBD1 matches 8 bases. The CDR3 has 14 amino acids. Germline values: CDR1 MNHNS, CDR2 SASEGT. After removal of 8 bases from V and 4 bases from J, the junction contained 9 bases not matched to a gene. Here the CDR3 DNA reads TGTGCCAGCGGTACTCAGGGGGCTGGCACTGAAGCTTTCTTT. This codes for CASGTQGAGTEAFF.

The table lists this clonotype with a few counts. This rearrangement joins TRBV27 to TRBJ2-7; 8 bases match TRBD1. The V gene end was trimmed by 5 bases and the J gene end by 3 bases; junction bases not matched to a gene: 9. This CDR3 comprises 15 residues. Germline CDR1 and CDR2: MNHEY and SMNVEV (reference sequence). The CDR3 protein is CASSEQGELIYEQYF. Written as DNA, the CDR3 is TGTGCCAGCAGTGAACAGGGGGAGCTCATCTACGAGCAGTACTTC.

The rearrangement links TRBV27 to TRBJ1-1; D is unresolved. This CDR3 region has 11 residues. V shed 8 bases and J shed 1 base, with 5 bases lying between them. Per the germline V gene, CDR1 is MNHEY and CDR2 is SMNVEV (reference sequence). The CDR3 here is CASVENTEAFF. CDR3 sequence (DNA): TGTGCCAGCGTGGAGAACACTGAAGCTTTCTTT.

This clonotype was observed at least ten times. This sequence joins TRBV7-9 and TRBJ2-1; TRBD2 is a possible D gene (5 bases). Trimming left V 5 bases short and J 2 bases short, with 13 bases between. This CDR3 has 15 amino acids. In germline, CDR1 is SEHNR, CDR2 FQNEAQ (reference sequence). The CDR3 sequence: CASSPRDGAYNEQFF. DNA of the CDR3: TGTGCCAGCAGCCCGCGTGACGGGGCCTACAATGAGCAGTTCTTC.